The T cell receptor beta chain under discussion was sequenced for a study of blood T cell repertoires in COVID-19. The study recruited people aged about 18 to 90 years across under 25 US areas. Donors were grouped by their self-reported clinical history. Methods used by the authors: Reference gene primer amplification gave estimated nucleated cell counts. The assay was immunoSEQ multiplex PCR, and TCRdb's table has in-frame clones only and misses some. V, J and clone size were drawn from that table, and D and trimming were deduced from the DNA. The repertoire holds approximately 210,000 clones, with 81% as singletons. Germline CDR1 is MNHEY and CDR2 is SVGEGT. This CDR3 has 16 residues. With 4 bases removed from V and 0 bases from J, the gap between germline ends came to 13 bases.

Specimen: PBMCs or T cells enriched from blood (not recorded which). The chain uses TRBV6-2 or TRBV6-3 and TRBJ1-3; TRBD1 might be the D (5 bases). This sequence was found in a woman in her forties or fifties with acute COVID-19. CDR3 nucleotide sequence: TGTGCCAGCAGTTCGGAGGGGACCTTCTCTGGAAACACCATATATTTT. This codes for CASSSEGTFSGNTIYF.